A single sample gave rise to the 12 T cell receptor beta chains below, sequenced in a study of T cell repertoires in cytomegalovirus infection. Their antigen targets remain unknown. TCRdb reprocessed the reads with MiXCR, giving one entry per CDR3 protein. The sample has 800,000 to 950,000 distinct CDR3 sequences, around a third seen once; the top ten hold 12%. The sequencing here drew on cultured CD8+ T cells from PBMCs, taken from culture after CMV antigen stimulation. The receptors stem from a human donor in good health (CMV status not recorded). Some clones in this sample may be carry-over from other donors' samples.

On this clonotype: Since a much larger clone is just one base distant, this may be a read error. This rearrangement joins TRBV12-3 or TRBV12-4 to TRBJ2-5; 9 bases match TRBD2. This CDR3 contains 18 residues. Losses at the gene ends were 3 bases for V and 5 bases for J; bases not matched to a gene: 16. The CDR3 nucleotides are TGTGCCAGCAGTTTTGGGGCATTAGCGGGGGAGCAGCACGAGACCCAGTACTTC. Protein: CASSFGALAGEQHETQYF.

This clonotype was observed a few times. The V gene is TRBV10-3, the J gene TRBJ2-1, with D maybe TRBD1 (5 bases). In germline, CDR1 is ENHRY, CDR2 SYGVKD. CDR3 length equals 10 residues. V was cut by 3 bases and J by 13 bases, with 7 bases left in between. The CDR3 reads CAISEGVQFF. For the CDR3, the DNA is TGTGCCATCAGTGAAGGGGTTCAGTTCTTC.

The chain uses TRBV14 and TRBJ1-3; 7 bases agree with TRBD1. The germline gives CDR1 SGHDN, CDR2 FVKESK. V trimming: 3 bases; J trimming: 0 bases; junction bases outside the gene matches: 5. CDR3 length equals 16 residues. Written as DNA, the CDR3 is TGTGCCAGCAGCCAGTTGACAGGGACCTCTGGAAACACCATATATTTT. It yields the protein CASSQLTGTSGNTIYF.

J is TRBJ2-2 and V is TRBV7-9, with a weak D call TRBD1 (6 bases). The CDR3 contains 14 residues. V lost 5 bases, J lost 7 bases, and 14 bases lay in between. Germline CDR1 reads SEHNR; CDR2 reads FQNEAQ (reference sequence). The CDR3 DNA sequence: TGTGCCAGCAGCGATTGGACAGCGCACGGGGAGCTGTTTTTT. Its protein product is CASSDWTAHGELFF.

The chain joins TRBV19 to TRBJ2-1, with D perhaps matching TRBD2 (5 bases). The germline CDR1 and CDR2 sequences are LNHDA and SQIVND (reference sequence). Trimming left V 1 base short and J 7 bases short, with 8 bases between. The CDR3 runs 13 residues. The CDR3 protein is CASSIVGANEQFF. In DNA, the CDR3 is TGTGCCAGTAGTATAGTGGGAGCAAATGAGCAGTTCTTC.

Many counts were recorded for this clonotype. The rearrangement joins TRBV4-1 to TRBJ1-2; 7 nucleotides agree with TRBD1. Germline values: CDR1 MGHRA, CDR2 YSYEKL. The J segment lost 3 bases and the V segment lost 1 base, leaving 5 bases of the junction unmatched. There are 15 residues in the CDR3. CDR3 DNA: TGCGCCAGCAGCCAAGTCGCCGGGACAGACTATGGCTACACCTTC. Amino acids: CASSQVAGTDYGYTF.

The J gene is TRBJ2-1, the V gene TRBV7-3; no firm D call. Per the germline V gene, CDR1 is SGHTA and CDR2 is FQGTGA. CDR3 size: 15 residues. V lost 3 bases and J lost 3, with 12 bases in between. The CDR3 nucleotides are TGTGCCAGCAGCTTTAAGACCGGGTTCTACAATGAGCAGTTCTTC. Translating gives CASSFKTGFYNEQFF.

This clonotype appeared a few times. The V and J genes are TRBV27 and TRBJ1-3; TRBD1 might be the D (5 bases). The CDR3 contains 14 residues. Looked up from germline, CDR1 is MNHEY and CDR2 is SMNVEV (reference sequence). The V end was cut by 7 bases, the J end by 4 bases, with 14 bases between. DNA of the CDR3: TGTGCCAGCATGACAGCCCCGCCGGGAAACACCATATATTTT. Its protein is CASMTAPPGNTIYF.

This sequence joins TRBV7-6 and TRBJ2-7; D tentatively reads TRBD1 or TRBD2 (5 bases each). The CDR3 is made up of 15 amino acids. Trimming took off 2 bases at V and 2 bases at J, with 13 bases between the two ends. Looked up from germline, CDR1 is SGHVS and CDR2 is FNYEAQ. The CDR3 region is CASSLTGTYAYEQYF. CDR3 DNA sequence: TGTGCCAGCAGCTTAACCGGGACGTACGCCTACGAGCAGTACTTC.

For the CDR3, the DNA is TGTGCCAGCAGCTTGGAGACTAGCGGTTACAATGAGCAGTTCTTC. It codes for CASSLETSGYNEQFF. The V call is TRBV5-4, the J call TRBJ2-1; 9 bases are shared with TRBD2. Germline trimming cut 0 bases from V and 4 bases from J; bases unmatched to any gene: 2. In germline, CDR1 is SGHNT, CDR2 YYREEE (reference sequence). This CDR3 region has 15 residues.

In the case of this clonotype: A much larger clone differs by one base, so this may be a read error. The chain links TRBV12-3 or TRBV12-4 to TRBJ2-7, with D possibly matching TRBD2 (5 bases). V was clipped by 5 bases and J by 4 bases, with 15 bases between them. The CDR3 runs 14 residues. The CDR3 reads CASSPLSREYEQYF. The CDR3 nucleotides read TGTGCCAGCAGTCCCCTTAGCCGGGAATACGAGCAGTACTTC.

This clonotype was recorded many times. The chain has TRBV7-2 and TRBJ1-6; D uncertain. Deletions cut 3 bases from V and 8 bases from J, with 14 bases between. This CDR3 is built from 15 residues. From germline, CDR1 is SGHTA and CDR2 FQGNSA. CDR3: CASSFPGKWDSPLHF. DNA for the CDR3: TGTGCCAGCAGCTTTCCGGGGAAATGGGATTCACCCCTCCACTTT. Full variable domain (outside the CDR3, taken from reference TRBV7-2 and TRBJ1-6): GAGVSQSPSNKVTEKGKDVELRCDPISGHTALYWYRQSLGQGLEFLIYFQGNSAPDKSGLPSDRFSAERTGGSVSTLTIQRTQQEDSAVYLCASSFPGKWDSPLHFGNGTRLTVT.